Following are 8 T cell receptor beta chains from one sample sequenced in a study of CD8 T cells in ankylosing spondylitis. TCRdb used MiXCR to reprocess the 5' RACE reads, holding one entry per CDR3 protein. This sample has fewer than 400,000 distinct CDR3 sequences; 20% to 25% occur once, and the top ten carry roughly a sixth. Whole-study results and caveats: Apparently characteristic of ankylosing spondylitis blood was a TCR beta motif (roughly eight highly homologous variants).

Antigens of these TCRs are unknown. Sequencing was performed on blood, either unsorted or a sorted T cell fraction (not recorded which). The receptors derive from a male donor with ankylosing spondylitis.

This clonotype was counted between two and nine times. The chain uses TRBV6-5 and TRBJ2-1, with 8 nucleotides matching TRBD2. The junction had 1 base not matched to a gene; V was cut back by 2 bases and J by 4 bases. The CDR3 extends over 14 amino acids. Looked up from germline, CDR1 is MNHEY and CDR2 is SVGAGI. The CDR3 sequence: CASSYPGGYNEQFF. In DNA, the CDR3 is TGTGCCAGCAGTTACCCGGGAGGGTACAATGAGCAGTTCTTC.

There are a few counts of this clonotype. CDR3 bases: TGTGCCAGCAGCCAAGATTTACTAGCGTTTTACAATGAGCAGTTCTTC. Its translation: CASSQDLLAFYNEQFF. The rearrangement joins TRBV3-1 to TRBJ2-1, with 7 bases identical to TRBD2. The CDR3 spans 16 residues. CDR1 is LGHDT, CDR2 YNNKEL, per germline (reference sequence). The trim removed 0 bases at V and 4 bases at J, leaving 6 bases unmatched.

The sample holds a few counts of this clonotype. The V call is TRBV7-3, the J call TRBJ2-1; 8 bases fit TRBD2. Germline loops: CDR1 SGHTA, CDR2 FQGTGA. The CDR3 sequence is 15 residues long. Losses at the gene ends were 5 bases for V and 7 bases for J; bases not matched to a gene: 10. This CDR3 is CASSPTREGRNEQFF. The DNA of the CDR3 is TGTGCCAGCAGCCCCACACGGGAGGGCCGGAATGAGCAGTTCTTC. The whole variable domain, filled in from reference TRBV7-3 and TRBJ2-1, reads GAGVSQTPSNKVTEKGKYVELRCDPISGHTALYWYRQSLGQGPEFLIYFQGTGAADDSGLPNDRFFAVRPEGSVSTLKIQRTERGDSAVYLCASSPTREGRNEQFFGPGTRLTVL.

This rearrangement joins TRBV4-3 to TRBJ2-3; 8 nucleotides match TRBD2. Germline loops: CDR1 LGHNA, CDR2 YSLEER. The CDR3 sequence is 19 residues long. Germline trimming cut 2 bases from V and 0 bases from J; bases unmatched to any gene: 13. Here the CDR3 reads CASSQKRANGRVSTDTQYF. The CDR3 nucleotides are TGCGCCAGCAGCCAAAAACGCGCTAACGGGAGGGTCAGCACAGATACGCAGTATTTT.

The chain uses TRBV18 and TRBJ2-1; D may be TRBD2 (5 bases). The CDR3 spans 12 residues. Germline CDR1 is KGHSH and CDR2 is LQKENI. Trimming stripped 5 bases from V and 7 bases from J, with 9 bases between. As DNA, the CDR3 is TGTGCCAGCTCAGGGAGCCGGAATGAGCAGTTCTTC. Translation: CASSGSRNEQFF.

V and J are TRBV30 and TRBJ2-1; a weak D match, TRBD2 (6 bases). V was cut by 2 bases and J by 0 bases, with 8 bases left in between. Germline V gene lookup returns CDR1 GTSNPN and CDR2 SVGIG (reference sequence). The CDR3 is made up of 14 amino acids. CDR3 sequence reads: CAWSRRVSYNEQFF. The CDR3 DNA reads as TGTGCCTGGAGTCGGAGGGTCTCCTACAATGAGCAGTTCTTC.

The CDR3 bases are TGTGCCAGCAGTTCCCCAGGGGATCAGCCCCAGCATTTT. Its translation is CASSSPGDQPQHF. V usage is TRBV28 and J usage is TRBJ1-5; TRBD1 is a possible D gene (6 bases). The ends were cut back, 4 bases at V and 5 bases at J, with 9 bases in the middle. Germline values: CDR1 MDHEN, CDR2 SYDVKM. This CDR3 region has 13 residues.

The chain recombines TRBV20-1 with TRBJ2-3, with D possibly being TRBD2 (6 bases). The germline V and J ends were trimmed by 5 bases and 2 bases, with 11 bases remaining between them. This CDR3 is built from 13 residues. Germline values: CDR1 DFQATT, CDR2 SNEGSKA (reference sequence). CDR3 in amino acids: CSAPDYSTDTQYF. CDR3 coding DNA: TGCAGTGCTCCGGACTACTCCACAGATACGCAGTATTTT.